What follows are 29 T cell receptor beta chains derived from one specimen sequenced in a study of cytomegalovirus exposure and HLA in healthy donors. Primers for the PCR totalled 60 Vbeta and 13 Jbeta. Sequencing was performed with immunoSEQ multiplex PCR; in TCRdb, only in-frame clones are kept and a portion is missing. Of about 210,000 clones in the sample, 82% were seen once. Sequencing was carried out using PBMCs. These receptor sequences come from a middle-aged man in good health and CMV-seropositive.

This chain uses TRBV27 with TRBJ1-2, with D uncertain. Germline loops: CDR1 MNHEY, CDR2 SMNVEV (reference sequence). There are 12 residues in the CDR3. V was pared by 8 bases and J by 10 bases, with 17 bases between. In nucleotides, the CDR3 is TGTGCCAGCCGAGACCCAGGAGGATTCTACACCTTC. Its protein is CASRDPGGFYTF.

V and J are TRBV7-2 and TRBJ2-7; a weak D match, TRBD2 (7 bases). Trimming took off 5 bases at V and 0 bases at J, with 20 bases between the two ends. Germline CDR1 reads SGHTA; CDR2 reads FQGNSA. The CDR3 spans 17 residues. CDR3 sequence (DNA): TGTGCCAGCAGCAGAGGGGGGAGCGGGATTAGCTCCTACGAGCAGTACTTC. The encoded protein is CASSRGGSGISSYEQYF. Using reference TRBV7-2 and TRBJ2-7 for the parts outside the CDR3, the full variable domain is GAGVSQSPSNKVTEKGKDVELRCDPISGHTALYWYRQSLGQGLEFLIYFQGNSAPDKSGLPSDRFSAERTGGSVSTLTIQRTQQEDSAVYLCASSRGGSGISSYEQYFGPGTRLTVT.

The chain combines TRBV6-1 with TRBJ1-1; 7 bases line up with TRBD1. This CDR3 comprises 14 residues. Germline V gene data show CDR1 as MNHNS and CDR2 as SASEGT. V dropped 7 bases and J dropped 2; count of bases not matched to a gene: 7. The CDR3 nucleotides read TGTGCCAGCACCAGGGGGGACCCTAACACTGAAGCTTTCTTT. It codes for CASTRGDPNTEAFF.

Worth noting for this clone: Mismatch with germline at one junction end may stem from a read error. V gene TRBV7-9 combines with J gene TRBJ2-3; 7 bases line up with TRBD2. The germline CDR1 and CDR2 sequences are SEHNR and FQNEAQ (reference sequence). The CDR3 has 15 amino acids. In nucleotides, the CDR3 is TGTTCCAGCAGCTGGGGGGGAGTGGGGACAGATACGCAGTATTTT. Encoded protein: CSSSWGGVGTDTQYF.

The V and J genes are TRBV29-1 and TRBJ1-1; the D gene is possibly TRBD1 (5 bases). Germline-derived CDR1 and CDR2 are SQVTM and ANQGSEA. This CDR3 contains 12 residues. The CDR3 DNA sequence: TGCACCGGGGGAAGATTGAACACTGAAGCTTTCTTT. Translating gives CTGGRLNTEAFF.

The J gene is TRBJ2-5, the V gene TRBV11-3, with D tentatively TRBD1 (6 bases). Trimming cost V 3 bases and J 5 bases, with 10 bases left between them. The CDR3 runs 13 residues. Germline CDR1 SGHNT, CDR2 YENEEA. CDR3 protein: CASSLGAWETQYF. CDR3 bases: TGTGCCAGCAGCTTGGGGGCGTGGGAGACCCAGTACTTC.

The chain employs TRBV30 and TRBJ2-2; TRBD2 is a possible D gene (5 bases). V was shortened by 5 bases and J by 3 bases, with 13 bases between the two germline ends. Germline V gives CDR1 GTSNPN, CDR2 SVGIG (reference sequence). CDR3 length: 14 amino acids. CDR3 nucleotides: TGTGCCTGGCGGTCTAGCATTCACACCGGGGAGCTGTTTTTT. This translates into CAWRSSIHTGELFF.

J is TRBJ2-7 and V is TRBV16; 11 nucleotides align to TRBD1. J gave up 4 bases and V 4 bases, and 3 bases lay outside the gene matches. In germline, CDR1 is KGHSY, CDR2 FQNENV. The CDR3 is made up of 14 amino acids. In DNA form, the CDR3 reads TGTGCCAGCAGCCGGGACAGGGGGGATTACGAGCAGTACTTC. Its translation: CASSRDRGDYEQYF.

The chain has TRBV27 and TRBJ1-1; 8 nucleotides match TRBD1. V lost 4 bases, J lost 2 bases, and 6 bases stayed unmatched. This CDR3 region has 15 residues. The V gene's germline CDR1 is MNHEY and CDR2 SMNVEV (reference sequence). CDR3: CASSYLGQGNTEAFF. The CDR3 coding sequence is TGTGCCAGCAGTTACCTCGGACAGGGAAACACTGAAGCTTTCTTT.

In nucleotides, the CDR3 is TGTGCCAGCAGCACCCGATCCAAGCACTACGAGCAGTACGTC. Translating it yields CASSTRSKHYEQYV. The rearrangement links TRBV9 to TRBJ2-7; D is unresolved. Trimming pared 4 bases from V and 3 bases from J, leaving 14 bases between. There are 14 residues in the CDR3. The germline V gene has CDR1 SGDLS and CDR2 YYNGEE.

V and J are TRBV5-1 and TRBJ1-1, with D unresolved. Germline CDR1 SGHRS, CDR2 YFSETQ. The CDR3 runs 13 residues. V dropped 4 bases and J dropped 0 bases, with 7 bases sitting between them. The CDR3 DNA follows: TGCGCCAGCAGCCAGACACTGAACACTGAAGCTTTCTTT. Translated, it gives CASSQTLNTEAFF.

This clone was observed a single time. The chain carries TRBV7-3 and TRBJ2-1; D not certain. Trimming pared 0 bases from V and 5 bases from J, leaving 5 bases between. Germline lookup yields CDR1 SGHTA and CDR2 FQGTGA. This CDR3 region has 13 residues. CDR3 loop: CASSLTPDNEQFF. The DNA of the CDR3 is TGTGCCAGCAGCTTAACCCCCGACAATGAGCAGTTCTTC.

Here the CDR3 DNA reads TGTGCCAGCAGCTTTTGGACTAGCTCCTACAATGAGCAGTTCTTC. Protein: CASSFWTSSYNEQFF. The chain couples TRBV5-6 to TRBJ2-1, with 7 bases matching TRBD2. V trimming: 2 bases; J trimming: 0 bases; junction bases outside the gene matches: 2. The CDR3 contains 15 residues. Germline CDR1 reads SGHDT; CDR2 reads YYEEEE.

This chain connects TRBV6-5 to TRBJ2-3; 8 nucleotides line up with TRBD2. Germline V gene sequence: CDR1 MNHEY, CDR2 SVGAGI. Losses at the gene ends were 4 bases for V and 6 bases for J; bases not matched to a gene: 9. The CDR3 is made up of 15 amino acids. CDR3 coding DNA: TGTGCCAGCAGTTTACTAGCGGCGGACGAGGATACGCAGTATTTT. This translates into CASSLLAADEDTQYF.

This CDR3 is CASSEGDRVSYEQYV. The CDR3 DNA sequence: TGTGCCAGCAGTGAAGGCGACAGGGTGTCCTACGAGCAGTACGTC. The chain links TRBV25-1 to TRBJ2-7; 7 bases are shared with TRBD1. The V gene end was trimmed by 2 bases and the J gene end by 1 base; junction bases not matched to a gene: 5. The germline V gene has CDR1 MGHDK and CDR2 SYGVNS. The CDR3 sequence is 15 residues long.

The chain links TRBV7-8 to TRBJ2-1; TRBD2 matches at 8 bases. V was pared by 2 bases and J by 7 bases, with 13 bases of the junction left unmatched. This CDR3 has 17 residues. Germline CDR1 is SGHVS and CDR2 is FQNEAQ. The CDR3 DNA reads TGTGCCAGCAGCTTAAGGGACGGTCTAGCGGGTGGGAATGAGCAGTTCTTC. This sequence encodes CASSLRDGLAGGNEQFF.

V and J are TRBV9 and TRBJ2-7, with a weak D call TRBD1 (6 bases). CDR1 is SGDLS and CDR2 is YYNGEE in the germline V gene. The CDR3 has 14 residues. V was clipped by 7 bases and J by 3 bases, with 17 bases between them. The CDR3 bases are TGTGCCAGCGAAAAGGGGGACGGTGACTACGAGCAGTACTTC. It translates to CASEKGDGDYEQYF.

J is TRBJ2-3 and V is TRBV2; 10 bases agree with TRBD1. This CDR3 spans 18 amino acids. From germline, CDR1 is SNHLY and CDR2 FYNNEI. After removal of 8 bases from V and 2 bases from J, the junction contained 16 bases not matched to a gene. CDR3 amino acids: CASYLAGTGVDPTDTQYF. CDR3 DNA: TGTGCCAGCTACCTAGCCGGGACAGGGGTAGATCCCACAGATACGCAGTATTTT. Full variable domain (missing parts from reference TRBV2 and TRBJ2-3): EPEVTQTPSHQVTQMGQEVILRCVPISNHLYFYWYRQILGQKVEFLVSFYNNEISEKSEIFDDQFSVERPDGSNFTLKIRSTKLEDSAMYFCASYLAGTGVDPTDTQYFGPGTRLTVL.

The V gene is TRBV19, the J gene TRBJ1-5; D is undetermined. Trimming pared 3 bases from V and 3 bases from J, leaving 9 bases between. The CDR3 consists of 14 residues. CDR1 is LNHDA and CDR2 is SQIVND in the germline V gene (reference sequence). CDR3 loop: CASSILTYNQPQHF. The CDR3 nucleotides read TGTGCCAGTAGTATTTTGACTTACAATCAGCCCCAGCATTTT.

The rearrangement links TRBV29-1 to TRBJ2-7; 11 bases are shared with TRBD2. V gave up 3 bases and J gave up 4 bases; unmatched junction bases: 5. Germline V gene data show CDR1 as SQVTM and CDR2 as ANQGSEA. There are 14 residues in the CDR3. The chain's CDR3 is CSVEASGRSYEQYF. The CDR3 DNA reads TGCAGCGTTGAGGCTAGCGGGAGGAGTTACGAGCAGTACTTC.

The chain couples TRBV7-9 to TRBJ2-5; D is ambiguous. This CDR3 contains 14 residues. Trimming shortened V by 1 base and J by 5 bases, and 11 bases separated the two germline ends. Per the germline V gene, CDR1 is SEHNR and CDR2 is FQNEAQ (reference sequence). CDR3 loop: CASSLGGWMETQYF. Written as DNA, the CDR3 is TGTGCCAGCAGCTTAGGAGGTTGGATGGAGACCCAGTACTTC.

V and J are TRBV19 and TRBJ1-2, with no clear D. CDR3 size: 14 residues. V lost 8 bases, J lost 1 base, and 14 bases lay in between. CDR1 and CDR2 (germline): LNHDA, SQIVND (reference sequence). CDR3 residues: CASDPGDGNYGYTF. CDR3 nucleotide sequence: TGTGCCAGTGACCCCGGGGATGGTAACTATGGCTACACCTTC.

The chain uses TRBV5-6 and TRBJ1-5, with no clear D. Between the trimmed V and J ends, which lost 3 bases and 4 bases, there was a span of 11 bases. The CDR3 covers 14 residues. CDR1 is SGHDT and CDR2 is YYEEEE in the germline V gene. The CDR3 DNA reads as TGTGCCAGCAGCTGGAGCGGCGGGAATCAGCCCCAGCATTTT. Protein sequence: CASSWSGGNQPQHF.

The chain joins TRBV19 to TRBJ2-2, with 8 positions matching TRBD1. The CDR3 length is 14 residues. V dropped 10 bases and J dropped 5; count of bases not matched to a gene: 9. Germline V gene data show CDR1 as LNHDA and CDR2 as SQIVND (reference sequence). CDR3 sequence reads: CATDRGQTTGELFF. The CDR3 bases are TGTGCCACCGACAGGGGTCAAACGACCGGGGAGCTGTTTTTT.

The chain employs TRBV27 and TRBJ1-5; TRBD1 is a possible D gene (5 bases). The CDR3 runs to 14 residues. Germline assignment: CDR1 MNHEY and CDR2 SMNVEV (reference sequence). Trimming shortened V by 6 bases and J by 3 bases, and 12 bases separated the two germline ends. The CDR3 loop reads CASRRDGVNQPQHF. The CDR3, as DNA: TGTGCCAGCAGGCGGGACGGAGTCAATCAGCCCCAGCATTTT.

The rearrangement uses TRBV6-5 and TRBJ2-5, with D possibly being TRBD2 (6 bases). Trimming left V 6 bases short and J 1 base short, with 9 bases between. CDR1 and CDR2 (germline): MNHEY, SVGAGI. The CDR3 has 13 amino acids. CDR3 region: CASSPGLQETQYF. In DNA form, the CDR3 reads TGTGCCAGCAGCCCGGGACTCCAAGAGACCCAGTACTTC.

V gene TRBV7-6 combines with J gene TRBJ2-1, with D unresolved. There are 13 residues in the CDR3. Germline V gives CDR1 SGHVS, CDR2 FNYEAQ. V was pared by 1 base and J by 8 bases, with 9 bases between. The CDR3 spells CASSLDLRDEQFF. CDR3 nucleotides: TGTGCCAGCAGCTTAGATCTTCGGGATGAGCAGTTCTTC.

The chain couples TRBV11-3 to TRBJ2-7; TRBD1 might be the D (5 bases). The V gene's germline CDR1 is SGHNT and CDR2 YENEEA. The CDR3 is made up of 13 amino acids. V was trimmed by 1 base and J by 6 bases, leaving 10 bases between them. The CDR3 sequence is CASSLAPGIEQYV. The CDR3 region has the DNA TGTGCCAGCAGCTTAGCACCAGGGATCGAGCAGTACGTC.

The J gene is TRBJ2-1, the V gene TRBV7-6; TRBD2 agrees at 10 bases. This CDR3 is built from 15 residues. Trimming took 6 bases from V and 3 from J; bases not matched to a gene: 5. Germline assignment: CDR1 SGHVS and CDR2 FNYEAQ. The CDR3 sequence: CASRPLAGGYNEQFF. As DNA, the CDR3 is TGTGCCAGCAGACCCTTAGCGGGAGGCTACAATGAGCAGTTCTTC.